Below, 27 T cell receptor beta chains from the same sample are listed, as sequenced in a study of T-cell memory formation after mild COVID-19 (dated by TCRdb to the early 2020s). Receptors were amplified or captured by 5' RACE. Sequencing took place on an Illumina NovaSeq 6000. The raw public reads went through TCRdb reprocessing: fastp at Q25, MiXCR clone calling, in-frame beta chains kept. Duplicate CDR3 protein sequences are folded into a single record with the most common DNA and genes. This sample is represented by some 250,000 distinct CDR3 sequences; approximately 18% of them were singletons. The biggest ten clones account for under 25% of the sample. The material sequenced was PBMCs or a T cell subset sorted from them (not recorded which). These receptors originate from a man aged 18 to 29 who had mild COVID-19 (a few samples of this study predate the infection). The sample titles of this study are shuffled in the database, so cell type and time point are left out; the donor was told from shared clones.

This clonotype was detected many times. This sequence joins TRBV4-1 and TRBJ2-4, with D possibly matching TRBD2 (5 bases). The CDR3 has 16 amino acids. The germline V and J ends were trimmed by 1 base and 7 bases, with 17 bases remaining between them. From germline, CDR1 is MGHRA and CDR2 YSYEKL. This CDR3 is CASSQGVLRGRNIQYF. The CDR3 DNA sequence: TGCGCCAGCAGCCAAGGGGTGTTACGGGGTAGGAACATTCAGTACTTC.

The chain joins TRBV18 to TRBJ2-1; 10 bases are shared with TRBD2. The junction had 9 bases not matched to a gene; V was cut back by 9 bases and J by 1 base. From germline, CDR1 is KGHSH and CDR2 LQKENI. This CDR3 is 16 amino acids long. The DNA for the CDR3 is TGTGCCAGACGACATCTAGCGGGGGAGTCCTACAATGAGCAGTTCTTC. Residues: CARRHLAGESYNEQFF.

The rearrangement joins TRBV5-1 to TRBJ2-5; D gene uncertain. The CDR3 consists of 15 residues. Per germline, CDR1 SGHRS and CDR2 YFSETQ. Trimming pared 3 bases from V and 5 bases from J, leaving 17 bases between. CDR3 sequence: CASSSQSDLRETQYF. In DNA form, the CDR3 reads TGCGCCAGCAGCTCGCAATCGGACCTACGGGAGACCCAGTACTTC. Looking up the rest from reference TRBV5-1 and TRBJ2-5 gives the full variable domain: KAGVTQTPRYLIKTRGQQVTLSCSPISGHRSVSWYQQTPGQGLQFLFEYFSETQRNKGNFPGRFSGRQFSNSRSEMNVSTLELGDSALYLCASSSQSDLRETQYFGPGTRLLVL.

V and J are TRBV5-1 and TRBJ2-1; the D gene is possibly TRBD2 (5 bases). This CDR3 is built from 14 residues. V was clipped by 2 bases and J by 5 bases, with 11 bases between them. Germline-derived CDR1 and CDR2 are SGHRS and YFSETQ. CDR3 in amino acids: CASSFLRLNNEQFF. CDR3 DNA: TGCGCCAGCAGCTTCCTACGACTAAACAATGAGCAGTTCTTC.

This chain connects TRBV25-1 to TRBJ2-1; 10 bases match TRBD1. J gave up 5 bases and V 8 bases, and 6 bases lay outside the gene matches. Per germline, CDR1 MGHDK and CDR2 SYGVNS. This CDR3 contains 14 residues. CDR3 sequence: CASGDRGGNNEQFF. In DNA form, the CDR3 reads TGTGCCAGCGGGGACAGGGGCGGGAACAATGAGCAGTTCTTC.

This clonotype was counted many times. In nucleotides, the CDR3 is TGTGCCAGCAGCTTAGGGCGGTGGGGGCAGGGAGGCAATCAGCCCCAGCATTTT. Amino acids: CASSLGRWGQGGNQPQHF. V usage is TRBV7-9 and J usage is TRBJ1-5; a possible D gene is TRBD1 (6 bases). The CDR3 is 18 residues long. The V end lost 1 base, the J end lost 2 bases, and 18 bases lay between the germline ends. CDR1 SEHNR and CDR2 FQNEAQ come from the germline V gene (reference sequence).

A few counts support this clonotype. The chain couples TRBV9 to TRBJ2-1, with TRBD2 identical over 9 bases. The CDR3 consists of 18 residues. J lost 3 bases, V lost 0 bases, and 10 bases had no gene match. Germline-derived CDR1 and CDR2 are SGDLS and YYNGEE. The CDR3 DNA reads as TGTGCCAGCAGCGTAGTAGGGGCTAGCGGGGAAAGCTACAATGAGCAGTTCTTC. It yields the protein CASSVVGASGESYNEQFF.

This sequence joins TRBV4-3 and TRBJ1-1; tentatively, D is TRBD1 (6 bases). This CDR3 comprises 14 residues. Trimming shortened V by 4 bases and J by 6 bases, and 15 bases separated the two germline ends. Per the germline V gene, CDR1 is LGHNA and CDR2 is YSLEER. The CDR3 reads CASSRDTGFSEAFF. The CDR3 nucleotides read TGCGCCAGCAGCCGAGATACAGGGTTCTCTGAAGCTTTCTTT.

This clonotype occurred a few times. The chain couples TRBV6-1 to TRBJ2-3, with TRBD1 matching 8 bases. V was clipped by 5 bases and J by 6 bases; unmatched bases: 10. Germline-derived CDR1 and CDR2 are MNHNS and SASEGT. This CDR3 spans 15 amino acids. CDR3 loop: CASSLWTGSTDTQYF. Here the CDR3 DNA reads TGTGCCAGCAGTCTTTGGACAGGGAGTACGGATACGCAGTATTTT.

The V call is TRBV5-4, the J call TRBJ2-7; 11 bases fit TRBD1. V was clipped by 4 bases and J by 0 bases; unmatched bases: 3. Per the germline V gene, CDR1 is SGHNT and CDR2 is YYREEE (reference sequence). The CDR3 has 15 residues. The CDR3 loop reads CASSTGTGGSYEQYV. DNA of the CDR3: TGTGCCAGCAGCACCGGGACAGGGGGCTCCTACGAGCAGTACGTC.

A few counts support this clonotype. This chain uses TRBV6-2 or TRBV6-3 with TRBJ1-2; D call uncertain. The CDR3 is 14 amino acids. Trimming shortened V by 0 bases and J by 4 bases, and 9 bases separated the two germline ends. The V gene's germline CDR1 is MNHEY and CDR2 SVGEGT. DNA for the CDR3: TGTGCCAGCAGTTACTCGGTCAGGACCTATGGCTACACCTTC. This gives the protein CASSYSVRTYGYTF.

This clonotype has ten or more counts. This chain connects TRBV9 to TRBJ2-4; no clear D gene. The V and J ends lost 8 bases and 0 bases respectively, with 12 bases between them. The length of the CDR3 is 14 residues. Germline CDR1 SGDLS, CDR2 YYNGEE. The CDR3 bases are TGTGCCAGTGGGCCTTTCCTAGCCAAAAACATTCAGTACTTC. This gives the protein CASGPFLAKNIQYF.

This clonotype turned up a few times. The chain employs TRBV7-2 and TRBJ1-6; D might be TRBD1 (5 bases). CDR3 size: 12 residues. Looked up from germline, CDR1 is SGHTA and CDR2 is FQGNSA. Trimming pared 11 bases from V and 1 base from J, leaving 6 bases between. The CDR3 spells CAGASYNSPLHF. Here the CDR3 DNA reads TGTGCCGGGGCTTCCTATAATTCACCCCTCCACTTT.

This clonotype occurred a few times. The CDR3 spells CSVVGQGETQYF. DNA for the CDR3: TGCAGCGTTGTGGGACAGGGCGAGACCCAGTACTTC. The chain recombines TRBV29-1 with TRBJ2-5; 9 nucleotides agree with TRBD1. This CDR3 region has 12 residues. Per germline, CDR1 SQVTM and CDR2 ANQGSEA. The junction had 2 bases not matched to a gene; V was cut back by 4 bases and J by 5 bases.

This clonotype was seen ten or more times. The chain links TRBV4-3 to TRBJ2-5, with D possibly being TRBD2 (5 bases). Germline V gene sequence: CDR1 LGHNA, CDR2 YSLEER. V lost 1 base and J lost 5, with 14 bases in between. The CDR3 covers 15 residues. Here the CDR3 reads CASSQGTVSGETQYF. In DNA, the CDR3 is TGCGCCAGCAGCCAAGGGACGGTGTCGGGGGAGACCCAGTACTTC.

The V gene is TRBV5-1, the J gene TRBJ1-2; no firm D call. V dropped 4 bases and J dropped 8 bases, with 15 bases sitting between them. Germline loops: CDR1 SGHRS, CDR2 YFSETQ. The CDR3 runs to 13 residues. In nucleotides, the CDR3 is TGCGCCAGCAGCCCCGGTCCAATGGACGGCTACACCTTC. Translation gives CASSPGPMDGYTF.

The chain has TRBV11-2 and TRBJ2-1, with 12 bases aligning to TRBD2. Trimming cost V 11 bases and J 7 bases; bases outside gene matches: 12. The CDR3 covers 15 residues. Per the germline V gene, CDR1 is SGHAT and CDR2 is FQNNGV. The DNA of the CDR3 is TGTGCCTGCCGGGCTAGCGGGGGGGCCAGGAATGAGCAGTTCTTC. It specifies CACRASGGARNEQFF.

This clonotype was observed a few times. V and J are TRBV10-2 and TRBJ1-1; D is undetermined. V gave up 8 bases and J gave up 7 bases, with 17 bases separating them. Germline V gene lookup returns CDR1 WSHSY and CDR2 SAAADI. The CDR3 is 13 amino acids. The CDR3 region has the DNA TGCGCCAGCCAGTTGGAGAGAACAAGTGAAGCTTTCTTT. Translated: CASQLERTSEAFF.

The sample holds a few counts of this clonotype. The CDR3 coding sequence is TGCGCCAGCAGCTTGGCCGTGTCTCCGAGGGTGGAACTGTTTTTT. This sequence encodes CASSLAVSPRVELFF. This rearrangement joins TRBV5-1 to TRBJ1-4, with unresolved D. The CDR3 runs 15 residues. With 0 bases removed from V and 12 bases from J, the gap between germline ends came to 18 bases. Germline V gives CDR1 SGHRS, CDR2 YFSETQ.

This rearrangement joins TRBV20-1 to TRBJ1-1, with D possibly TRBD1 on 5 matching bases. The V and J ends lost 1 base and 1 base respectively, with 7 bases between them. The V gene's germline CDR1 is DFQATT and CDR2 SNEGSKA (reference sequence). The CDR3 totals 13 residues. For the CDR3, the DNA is TGCAGTGCTAGAGTCCAGGGGAACACTGAAGCTTTCTTT. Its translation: CSARVQGNTEAFF.

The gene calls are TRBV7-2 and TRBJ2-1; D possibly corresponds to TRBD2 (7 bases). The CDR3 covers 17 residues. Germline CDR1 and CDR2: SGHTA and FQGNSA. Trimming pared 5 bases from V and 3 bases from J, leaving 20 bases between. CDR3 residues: CASSPLWGGASYNEQFF. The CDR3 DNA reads TGTGCCAGCAGCCCCCTTTGGGGGGGGGCGAGCTACAATGAGCAGTTCTTC.

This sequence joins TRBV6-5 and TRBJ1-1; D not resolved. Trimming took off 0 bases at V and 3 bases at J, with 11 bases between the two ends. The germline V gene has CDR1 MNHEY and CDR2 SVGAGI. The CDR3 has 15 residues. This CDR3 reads CASSYSIIGDTEAFF. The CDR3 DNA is TGTGCCAGCAGTTACTCGATAATTGGGGACACTGAAGCTTTCTTT.

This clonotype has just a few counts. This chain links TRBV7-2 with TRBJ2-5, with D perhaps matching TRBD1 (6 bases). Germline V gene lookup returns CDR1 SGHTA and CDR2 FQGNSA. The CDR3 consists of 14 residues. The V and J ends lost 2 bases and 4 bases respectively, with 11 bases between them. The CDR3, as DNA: TGTGCCAGCAGCTTAATTGAGGGGGTAGAGACCCAGTACTTC. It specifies CASSLIEGVETQYF.

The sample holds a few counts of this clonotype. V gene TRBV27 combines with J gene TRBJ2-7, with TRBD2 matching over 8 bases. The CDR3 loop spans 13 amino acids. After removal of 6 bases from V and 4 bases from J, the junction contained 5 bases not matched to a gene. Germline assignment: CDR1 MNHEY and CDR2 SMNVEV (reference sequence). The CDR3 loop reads CASRGLGAYEQYV. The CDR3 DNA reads TGTGCCAGCAGGGGACTAGGTGCATACGAGCAGTACGTC.

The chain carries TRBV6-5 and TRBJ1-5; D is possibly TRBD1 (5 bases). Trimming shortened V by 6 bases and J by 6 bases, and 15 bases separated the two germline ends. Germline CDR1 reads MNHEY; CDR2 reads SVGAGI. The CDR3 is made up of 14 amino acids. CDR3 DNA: TGTGCCAGCAGACCATCGATTGGGGGTCAGCCCCAGCATTTT. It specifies CASRPSIGGQPQHF.

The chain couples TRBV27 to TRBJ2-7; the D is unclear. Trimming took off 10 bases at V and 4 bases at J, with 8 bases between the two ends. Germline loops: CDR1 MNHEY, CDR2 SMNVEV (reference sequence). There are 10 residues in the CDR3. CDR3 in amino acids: CANARYEQYV. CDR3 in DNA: TGTGCCAACGCACGTTACGAGCAGTACGTC.

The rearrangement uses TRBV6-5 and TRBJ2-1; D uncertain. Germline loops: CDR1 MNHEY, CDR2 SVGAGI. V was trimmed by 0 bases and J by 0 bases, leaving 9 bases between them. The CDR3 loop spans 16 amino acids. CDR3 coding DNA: TGTGCCAGCAGTTACTCGAAGGCCTACTCCTACAATGAGCAGTTCTTC. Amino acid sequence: CASSYSKAYSYNEQFF.